The 24 T cell receptor beta chains in this list originate from one sample, sequenced in a study of control samples from healthy donors and cancer patients. Produced via immunoSEQ multiplex PCR; TCRdb's table is partial and in-frame only. The table has about 160,000 clones, 80% to 95% seen once. The specimen sequenced was blood. These receptors were collected from a woman younger than 45 in good health.

The chain combines TRBV13 with TRBJ2-1; 9 bases match TRBD2. The length of the CDR3 is 15 residues. Germline CDR1 PRHDT, CDR2 FYEKMQ (reference sequence). V dropped 3 bases and J dropped 6; count of bases not matched to a gene: 6. The CDR3 coding sequence is TGTGCCAGCAGCTTCTCGCGGGAGGGAAGCAATGAGCAGTTCTTC. It codes for CASSFSREGSNEQFF.

The chain is built from TRBV4-1 and TRBJ2-1; TRBD2 agrees at 10 bases. CDR1 is MGHRA, CDR2 YSYEKL, per germline. The CDR3 consists of 16 residues. V shed 1 base and J 3 bases; nucleotides not matched to a gene: 3. The CDR3, as DNA: TGCGCCAGCAGCCAAGCCTTAGCGGGAGGCTACAATGAGCAGTTCTTC. As protein: CASSQALAGGYNEQFF.

This chain joins TRBV19 and TRBJ1-5; D gene unclear. CDR1 is LNHDA and CDR2 is SQIVND in the germline V gene (reference sequence). Between the trimmed V and J ends, which lost 8 bases and 3 bases, there was a span of 23 bases. This CDR3 comprises 17 residues. This CDR3 is CASQKFLAPGPNQPQHF. The CDR3 region has the DNA TGTGCCAGTCAGAAGTTCTTGGCCCCGGGCCCCAATCAGCCCCAGCATTTT.

This chain links TRBV28 with TRBJ2-3; D is ambiguous. The V and J ends lost 5 bases and 9 bases respectively, with 24 bases between them. The CDR3 runs to 16 residues. CDR1 is MDHEN and CDR2 is SYDVKM in the germline V gene. For the CDR3, the DNA is TGTGCCAGCAGTGCAACCCACGTAACCCTAGACCAAACGCAGTATTTT. Amino acid sequence: CASSATHVTLDQTQYF.

The chain carries TRBV21-1 and TRBJ2-2; no DNA check was done on the table's D call, TRBD1. TRBV21-1 is a listed pseudogene. The CDR3 sequence is 18 residues long. Here the CDR3 DNA reads TGTGCCAGCAGCAAAGCCTACCGGGACAGGGGGCGCACCGGGGAGCTGTTTTTT. Its translation: CASSKAYRDRGRTGELFF.

The V and J genes are TRBV5-1 and TRBJ1-2; possibly TRBD1 for D (5 bases). The germline CDR1 and CDR2 sequences are SGHRS and YFSETQ. This CDR3 is built from 16 residues. The V and J ends lost 4 bases and 4 bases respectively, with 20 bases between them. Here the CDR3 reads CASSGGTGTDAYGYTF. As DNA, the CDR3 is TGCGCCAGCAGCGGGGGGACCGGGACCGACGCCTATGGCTACACCTTC.

The rearrangement uses TRBV19 and TRBJ2-2; 10 nucleotides agree with TRBD1. The CDR3 sequence is 15 residues long. Per germline, CDR1 LNHDA and CDR2 SQIVND (reference sequence). Trimming cost V 6 bases and J 6 bases; bases outside gene matches: 7. The CDR3 DNA reads as TGTGCCAGTAGCAGACAGGGGGCTGGGGCCGGGGAGCTGTTTTTT. Its translation: CASSRQGAGAGELFF.

The chain uses TRBV28 and TRBJ2-1; the match to TRBD2 covers 9 bases. This CDR3 comprises 20 residues. In germline, CDR1 is MDHEN, CDR2 SYDVKM. With 3 bases clipped from V and 8 bases from J, the junction kept 23 bases outside the gene matches. The CDR3 protein is CASSLGGYLGGTSLRDEQFF. CDR3 nucleotides: TGTGCCAGCAGTTTGGGTGGTTATTTGGGAGGGACTAGCCTCCGAGATGAGCAGTTCTTC.

The V and J genes are TRBV5-1 and TRBJ1-5; TRBD1 agrees at 10 bases. This CDR3 region has 14 residues. The V segment lost 2 bases and the J segment 5 bases; nucleotides outside the gene matches: 1. In germline, CDR1 is SGHRS, CDR2 YFSETQ. This CDR3 is CASSLGQGDQPQHF. The CDR3 DNA follows: TGCGCCAGCAGCTTAGGACAGGGGGATCAGCCCCAGCATTTT.

This chain connects TRBV28 to TRBJ1-6; D gene unclear. V lost 5 bases and J 14 bases, leaving 16 bases between the germline ends. Germline V lookup: CDR1 MDHEN, CDR2 SYDVKM. The CDR3 loop spans 13 amino acids. The DNA of the CDR3 is TGTGCCAGCAGTCAAGACCCCCCGCTAGCCCTCCACTTT. Its protein is CASSQDPPLALHF.

The chain uses TRBV25-1 and TRBJ1-2, with D uncertain. The CDR3 covers 13 residues. The V and J ends lost 1 base and 5 bases respectively, with 8 bases between them. Germline assignment: CDR1 MGHDK and CDR2 SYGVNS. The chain's CDR3 is CASSESAFYGYTF. CDR3 nucleotide sequence: TGTGCCAGCAGTGAATCAGCCTTTTATGGCTACACCTTC.

The J gene is TRBJ1-1, the V gene TRBV28; D remains ambiguous. Germline values: CDR1 MDHEN, CDR2 SYDVKM. This CDR3 spans 14 amino acids. Trimming removed 6 bases at V and 4 bases at J, with 15 bases between. The CDR3 is CASRKVQHSTEAFF. CDR3 coding DNA: TGTGCCAGCAGAAAAGTACAGCACAGCACTGAAGCTTTCTTT.

The V call is TRBV28, the J call TRBJ2-5, with 11 positions matching TRBD2. From germline, CDR1 is MDHEN and CDR2 SYDVKM. The CDR3 contains 16 residues. The V segment lost 2 bases and the J segment 7 bases; nucleotides outside the gene matches: 9. The CDR3 is CASSLGSGTSGGTQYF. The DNA for the CDR3 is TGTGCCAGCAGTTTAGGTTCCGGGACTAGCGGCGGGACCCAGTACTTC.

The chain uses TRBV7-9 and TRBJ2-7; 9 bases are shared with TRBD1. Germline V gene data show CDR1 as SEHNR and CDR2 as FQNEAQ (reference sequence). V shed 4 bases and J 3 bases; nucleotides not matched to a gene: 7. The CDR3 is made up of 15 amino acids. The CDR3 DNA reads TGTGCCAGCAGCTCCCGGGACAGGGATTACTACGAGCAGTACTTC. This translates into CASSSRDRDYYEQYF.

This rearrangement joins TRBV20-1 to TRBJ1-1; 9 nucleotides agree with TRBD1. Germline lookup yields CDR1 DFQATT and CDR2 SNEGSKA (reference sequence). The CDR3 totals 11 residues. The DNA for the CDR3 is TGCAAGGGACAGGGAGGGACTGAAGCTTTCTTT. This sequence encodes CKGQGGTEAFF.

In its sample, this clone was seen a few times. The rearrangement joins TRBV6-1 to TRBJ1-3, with 8 bases matching TRBD1. Unmatched junction bases numbered 11, after V lost 4 bases and J lost 3 bases. This CDR3 contains 17 residues. Germline CDR1 reads MNHNS; CDR2 reads SASEGT. The CDR3 DNA follows: TGTGCCAGCAGTGCCACTCCGACAGGGGAGGTTGGAAACACCATATATTTT. Its translation is CASSATPTGEVGNTIYF.

CDR3 sequence (DNA): TGTGCCAGCAGCCAAGTGGGGGGCAATGAGCAGTTCTTC. Its translation is CASSQVGGNEQFF. This rearrangement joins TRBV3-1 (or the pseudogene TRBV3-2) to TRBJ2-1; TRBD2 might be the D (6 bases). V shed 1 base and J shed 6 bases, with 7 bases lying between them. CDR3 length equals 13 residues. The germline V gene has CDR1 LGHDT and CDR2 YNNKEL (reference sequence).

This sequence joins TRBV11-2 and TRBJ2-3; D may be TRBD2 (6 bases). The CDR3 covers 13 residues. V was clipped by 1 base and J by 7 bases, with 9 bases between them. Germline CDR1 is SGHAT and CDR2 is FQNNGV. The CDR3 loop is CASSLAGDNTQYF. CDR3 DNA: TGTGCCAGCAGCTTAGCGGGAGATAATACGCAGTATTTT.

About this clone: Other DNA sequences in the sample encode the same CDR3. The rearrangement links TRBV5-5 to TRBJ1-1, with unresolved D. Germline CDR1 reads SGHKS; CDR2 reads YYEKEE (reference sequence). This CDR3 is 13 amino acids long. Trimming stripped 2 bases from V and 1 base from J, with 6 bases between. The chain's CDR3 is CASSLGGNTEAFF. The CDR3, as DNA: TGTGCCAGCAGCTTAGGTGGGAACACTGAAGCTTTCTTT.

The rearrangement joins TRBV7-9 to TRBJ2-3; a weak D match, TRBD1 (6 bases). The V end was cut by 5 bases, the J end by 4 bases, with 22 bases between. The germline CDR1 and CDR2 sequences are SEHNR and FQNEAQ (reference sequence). This CDR3 comprises 17 residues. The CDR3 here is CASSRGTGTTSADTQYF. Written as DNA, the CDR3 is TGTGCCAGCAGCAGGGGGACCGGGACCACTTCCGCAGATACGCAGTATTTT.

The rearrangement uses TRBV28 and TRBJ1-1; D call uncertain. Per the germline V gene, CDR1 is MDHEN and CDR2 is SYDVKM. CDR3 length: 14 amino acids. V was cut by 5 bases and J by 6 bases, with 16 bases left in between. CDR3 DNA sequence: TGTGCCAGCAGTCCCAGTGGAGGGCAGGCTGAAGCTTTCTTT. The encoded protein is CASSPSGGQAEAFF.

The rearrangement joins TRBV9 to TRBJ2-7; 10 positions match TRBD1. The germline CDR1 and CDR2 sequences are SGDLS and YYNGEE. This CDR3 has 16 amino acids. J lost 2 bases, V lost 0 bases, and 5 bases had no gene match. The CDR3 loop is CASSVAPGQGTYEQYF. The CDR3 region has the DNA TGTGCCAGCAGCGTAGCTCCGGGACAGGGGACCTACGAGCAGTACTTC.

The J gene is TRBJ2-5, the V gene TRBV5-5; a weak D match, TRBD2 (6 bases). Germline CDR1 and CDR2: SGHKS and YYEKEE (reference sequence). V was clipped by 3 bases and J by 1 base, with 10 bases between them. This CDR3 comprises 14 residues. This CDR3 is CASSSGGSQETQYF. The CDR3 DNA follows: TGTGCCAGCAGCTCTGGGGGGTCCCAAGAGACCCAGTACTTC.

The V and J genes are TRBV5-1 and TRBJ2-7; 7 positions agree with TRBD2. Germline-derived CDR1 and CDR2 are SGHRS and YFSETQ. V lost 5 bases and J lost 6; bases outside the gene matches: 8. CDR3 length: 13 amino acids. The CDR3 DNA is TGCGCCAGCAGAGGGTATGGGGAGGGCGAGCAGTACTTC. Translation gives CASRGYGEGEQYF.